This T cell receptor (beta chain) was sequenced in a study of T cell responses to AZD1222 COVID-19 vaccine. The CDR3 is 15 residues long. The V and J ends lost 5 bases and 6 bases, in that order; junction bases with no gene match: 12. Germline loops: CDR1 GTSNPN, CDR2 SVGIG (reference sequence). Data came from immunoSEQ multiplex PCR; TCRdb stores just in-frame clones and leaves some out. Of roughly 100,000 clones detected, 70% to 90% appear once; the ten largest clones hold 2% to 2.5%. Pooling of second doses given at about 4 or about 12 weeks was done. The receptor comes from an adult who received the AZD1222 COVID-19 vaccine. The material sequenced was peripheral blood, taken 28 days after the second AZD1222 dose. The rearrangement uses TRBV30 and TRBJ2-2, with TRBD1 identical over 7 bases. Here the CDR3 reads CAWDRQGNGAGELFF. The CDR3, as DNA: TGTGCCTGGGACAGACAGGGTAATGGTGCCGGGGAGCTGTTTTTT.